A single T cell receptor (beta chain) is shown here with its context. Measured with immunoSEQ multiplex PCR; TCRdb has only the in-frame clones, and not every one. The sample has roughly 120,000 clones; about four fifths are singletons. The source of the sample is a study of radiotherapy plus CTLA-4 blockade in lung cancer. Germline loops: CDR1 SQVTM, CDR2 ANQGSEA. CDR3 length: 16 amino acids. The ends lost 0 bases at V and 5 bases at J; junction bases unmatched: 11. This receptor was obtained from a human donor with non-small cell lung cancer that progressed on radiotherapy plus ipilimumab. Some clones in this sample may be carry-over from other donors' samples. This material consisted of peripheral blood, taken from a patient treated with radiotherapy plus ipilimumab. The rearrangement joins TRBV29-1 to TRBJ2-5; 8 bases match TRBD2. CDR3 sequence reads: CSVEETGGPARETQYF. Written as DNA, the CDR3 is TGCAGCGTTGAAGAAACGGGGGGGCCAGCTCGGGAGACCCAGTACTTC.